One and the same sample provided the 14 T cell receptor beta chains below, sequenced in a study of T cell responses to AZD1222 COVID-19 vaccine. Some clones are missing from TCRdb's copy, which holds only in-frame ones; the method was immunoSEQ multiplex PCR. The repertoire holds about 190,000 clones, with 85% to 95% as singletons. Sequenced here: peripheral blood, sampled on day 0 of AZD1222 vaccination. These receptors were obtained from an adult in good health.

This chain links TRBV9 with TRBJ1-5, with D hard to call. The ends were cut back, 0 bases at V and 6 bases at J, with 7 bases in the middle. Germline assignment: CDR1 SGDLS and CDR2 YYNGEE. This CDR3 has 13 residues. The CDR3 sequence: CASSVDGGQPQHF. CDR3 nucleotides: TGTGCCAGCAGCGTAGATGGAGGTCAGCCCCAGCATTTT.

This chain uses TRBV30 with TRBJ1-3; the match to TRBD1 covers 8 bases. Unmatched junction bases numbered 9, after V lost 2 bases and J lost 6 bases. The CDR3 has 15 residues. Germline V gene lookup returns CDR1 GTSNPN and CDR2 SVGIG (reference sequence). CDR3: CAWSSWTGKTNTIYF. The CDR3 DNA follows: TGTGCCTGGAGTTCATGGACAGGGAAGACAAACACCATATATTTT.

V usage is TRBV18 and J usage is TRBJ1-1; D gene uncertain. Per the germline V gene, CDR1 is KGHSH and CDR2 is LQKENI. This CDR3 is 14 amino acids long. Trimming pared 5 bases from V and 2 bases from J, leaving 12 bases between. CDR3 sequence reads: CASSLGKRNTEAFF. CDR3 nucleotides: TGTGCCAGCTCATTGGGCAAGAGAAACACTGAAGCTTTCTTT.

The chain uses TRBV30 and TRBJ2-7; D may correspond to TRBD1 or TRBD2 (5 bases each). The CDR3 is 14 residues long. CDR1 is GTSNPN, CDR2 SVGIG, per germline (reference sequence). The ends were cut back, 5 bases at V and 2 bases at J, with 16 bases in the middle. The CDR3 loop is CAWDGGKGPYEQYF. For the CDR3, the DNA is TGTGCCTGGGACGGAGGTAAGGGGCCCTACGAGCAGTACTTC.

The CDR3 sequence is CASSDLSMGASPLHF. In nucleotides, the CDR3 is TGTGCCAGCAGTGATCTTTCGATGGGAGCATCACCCCTCCACTTT. This sequence joins TRBV25-1 and TRBJ1-6; D gene unclear. This CDR3 spans 15 amino acids. Trimming left V 3 bases short and J 10 bases short, with 16 bases between. The germline CDR1 and CDR2 sequences are MGHDK and SYGVNS.

CDR3 DNA: TGTGCCAGCTCACCACTCCCGAACACTGAAGCTTTCTTT. Translation gives CASSPLPNTEAFF. This chain links TRBV18 with TRBJ1-1; D is ambiguous. The V end lost 1 base, the J end lost 1 base, and 4 bases lay between the germline ends. The germline V gene has CDR1 KGHSH and CDR2 LQKENI. The CDR3 length is 13 residues. Looking up the rest from reference TRBV18 and TRBJ1-1 gives the full variable domain: NAGVMQNPRHLVRRRGQEARLRCSPMKGHSHVYWYRQLPEEGLKFMVYLQKENIIDESGMPKERFSAEFPKEGPSILRIQQVVRGDSAAYFCASSPLPNTEAFFGQGTRLTVV.

The chain has TRBV25-1 and TRBJ1-1, with 7 bases matching TRBD1. The CDR3 has 13 residues. The V segment lost 10 bases and the J segment 3 bases; nucleotides outside the gene matches: 8. The V gene's germline CDR1 is MGHDK and CDR2 SYGVNS. CDR3 coding DNA: TGTGCCACCCAGGGGGTCGGGGACACTGAAGCTTTCTTT. It encodes CATQGVGDTEAFF.

J is TRBJ2-2 and V is TRBV7-3; 7 positions agree with TRBD2. The germline gives CDR1 SGHTA, CDR2 FQGTGA. This CDR3 is built from 16 residues. The V gene end was trimmed by 2 bases and the J gene end by 5 bases; junction bases not matched to a gene: 8. DNA of the CDR3: TGTGCCAGCAGCTTAGAAAGGCGGGAGATAACCGGGGAGCTGTTTTTT. Translated, it gives CASSLERREITGELFF.

The chain is built from TRBV27 and TRBJ2-2; D gene ambiguous. CDR3 length equals 14 residues. Trimming stripped 1 base from V and 5 bases from J, with 8 bases between. Germline lookup yields CDR1 MNHEY and CDR2 SMNVEV (reference sequence). The CDR3 nucleotides are TGTGCCAGCAGTTTATACAAATCAACCGGGGAGCTGTTTTTT. Its protein product is CASSLYKSTGELFF.

The J gene is TRBJ1-4, the V gene TRBV10-3; TRBD1 matches at 10 bases. Germline CDR1 ENHRY, CDR2 SYGVKD. The CDR3 is 15 amino acids. The J segment lost 7 bases and the V segment lost 0 bases, leaving 2 bases of the junction unmatched. In DNA form, the CDR3 reads TGTGCCATCAGTGAGTCGTGGACAGGGGGTGAAAAACTGTTTTTT. This sequence encodes CAISESWTGGEKLFF.

The chain uses TRBV12-3 or TRBV12-4 and TRBJ2-1, with D possibly being TRBD2 (6 bases). V was clipped by 2 bases and J by 5 bases, with 7 bases between them. The CDR3 is 13 residues long. This CDR3 is CASSLTGDNEQFF. CDR3 bases: TGTGCCAGCAGTTTAACGGGGGACAATGAGCAGTTCTTC.

This chain joins TRBV29-1 and TRBJ2-7, with 8 bases that match TRBD1. Per the germline V gene, CDR1 is SQVTM and CDR2 is ANQGSEA. This CDR3 is built from 11 residues. V gave up 4 bases and J gave up 6 bases; unmatched junction bases: 2. CDR3 region: CSVATGAEQYF. CDR3 nucleotide sequence: TGCAGCGTTGCGACAGGGGCCGAGCAGTACTTC.

V is TRBV2 and J is TRBJ2-7; a possible D gene is TRBD2 (5 bases). The CDR3 has 14 residues. The V and J ends lost 2 bases and 4 bases respectively, with 12 bases between them. The V gene's germline CDR1 is SNHLY and CDR2 FYNNEI. The CDR3, as DNA: TGTGCCAGCAGTGAAAGGCTAGCAACATACGAGCAGTACTTC. The encoded protein is CASSERLATYEQYF.

The genes are TRBV2 and TRBJ2-7; D gene uncertain. Trimming pared 4 bases from V and 6 bases from J, leaving 7 bases between. CDR3 length: 11 residues. The germline V gene encodes CDR1 SNHLY and CDR2 FYNNEI. CDR3 coding DNA: TGTGCCAGCAGTGTCTCCGTCGAGCAGTACTTC. Its translation is CASSVSVEQYF.